The 3 T cell receptor beta chains listed next were all sequenced from one sample in a study of T cell repertoires in cytomegalovirus infection. TCRdb analysed the reads with MiXCR anew, one entry per CDR3 protein. The sample shows 130,000 or so distinct CDR3 sequences, roughly 6% of them seen only once. The specimen was PBMCs. The source is a human donor in good health (CMV status not recorded). Some clones in this sample may be carry-over from other donors' samples.

This clonotype was counted at least ten times. V is TRBV6-1 and J is TRBJ1-1; 7 bases fit TRBD1. Germline lookup yields CDR1 MNHNS and CDR2 SASEGT. The CDR3 sequence is 14 residues long. The V gene end was trimmed by 6 bases and the J gene end by 6 bases; junction bases not matched to a gene: 10. The CDR3 sequence: CASRHQRGHPEAFF. The CDR3 coding sequence is TGTGCCAGCAGACACCAGAGGGGGCATCCTGAAGCTTTCTTT.

This clonotype was observed a few times. V usage is TRBV2 and J usage is TRBJ2-1; D remains ambiguous. The V and J ends lost 2 bases and 4 bases respectively, with 12 bases between them. CDR3 length: 15 residues. The germline V gene has CDR1 SNHLY and CDR2 FYNNEI. CDR3 nucleotide sequence: TGTGCCAGCAGTGAACAGTCGGGTCTTTACAATGAGCAGTTCTTC. As protein: CASSEQSGLYNEQFF.

This clonotype was seen more than once but under ten times. The V and J genes are TRBV7-2 and TRBJ2-7; the D call may be TRBD1 or TRBD2 (7 bases each). From germline, CDR1 is SGHTA and CDR2 FQGNSA. V gave up 2 bases and J gave up 7 bases, with 24 bases separating them. This CDR3 is built from 17 residues. In DNA, the CDR3 is TGTGCCAGCAGCTTAAACATGGGAGGGGGCAGACCCTCGGAGCAGTACTTC. This encodes CASSLNMGGGRPSEQYF.